A selection of T cell receptor beta chains follows, all from one sample in a study of human T cells and chemical hapten exposure. TCRdb ran MiXCR on the RACE reads and lists one entry per CDR3 protein. The repertoire holds about 340,000 distinct CDR3 sequences, approximately 6.9% seen once, with more than 7% in the top ten. The sample in question was whole blood, obtained in connection with sensitization to the hapten diphenylcyclopropenone (DPC). These receptors were taken from a woman under 30 with alopecia areata. Some clones in this sample may be carry-over from other donors' samples. Each CDR3 is given with its conserved first and last residue. Fields, in order: CDR3 DNA, CDR3 protein, D gene, V gene, clone size, J gene. The D gene is left open where the match is weak. Part of the rows lack a size; the others show once, few, many or a class for expanded clones.

DNA: TGCGCCAGCAGCTTCCACCGGGACAGGATGGAGGAGACCCAGTACTTC
CDR3: CASSFHRDRMEETQYF
D: TRBD1
V: TRBV5-1
size: many
J: TRBJ2-5

DNA: TGTGCCAGCAGAGGAGGAGGCGGGGGGACCTACGAGCAGTACTTC
CDR3: CASRGGGGGTYEQYF
D: TRBD2
V: TRBV6-6
size: -
J: TRBJ2-7

DNA: TGTGCCAGCTCACTGCCCGGGGGAATTATATCTGGAAACACCATATATTTT
CDR3: CASSLPGGIISGNTIYF
D: -
V: TRBV18
size: few
J: TRBJ1-3

DNA: TGTGCCAGTAGGAGGAGGACTAGGGATGAGCAGTTCTTC
CDR3: CASRRRTRDEQFF
D: TRBD2
V: TRBV19
size: -
J: TRBJ2-1

DNA: TGCAGTGCGCTGGGGCGGGGGCTGTACAATGAGCAGTTCTTC
CDR3: CSALGRGLYNEQFF
D: -
V: TRBV20-1
size: many
J: TRBJ2-1

DNA: TGTGCCAGCAGCGTCCGTTCCGAGCAGTACTTC
CDR3: CASSVRSEQYF
D: -
V: TRBV7-2
size: many
J: TRBJ2-7

DNA: TGTGCCAGCAGTCCACCGGGACAGGGGGGAGGGACCCAGTACTTC
CDR3: CASSPPGQGGGTQYF
D: TRBD1
V: TRBV6-5
size: few
J: TRBJ2-5

DNA: TGTGCCCACGCCGGAGGGTACACTGAAGCTTTCTTT
CDR3: CAHAGGYTEAFF
D: -
V: TRBV28
size: many
J: TRBJ1-1

DNA: TGTGCCAGCTCACCTCTCAGGGGTTCGACCGGGGAGCTGTTTTTT
CDR3: CASSPLRGSTGELFF
D: -
V: TRBV18
size: -
J: TRBJ2-2

DNA: TGCGCCAGCAGTCAGCCCCTCATGAGGGGAGCCAAATGGGATACGCAGTATTTT
CDR3: CASSQPLMRGAKWDTQYF
D: -
V: TRBV23-1
size: -
J: TRBJ2-3

DNA: TGTGCCAGCAGCTTAGCTGGAGAGGGGGTAACTGAAGCTTTCTTT
CDR3: CASSLAGEGVTEAFF
D: -
V: TRBV7-2
size: many
J: TRBJ1-1

DNA: TGTGCCAGCGCATATGGGTCCCTACTAGCACCCCTCCACTTT
CDR3: CASAYGSLLAPLHF
D: -
V: TRBV7-2
size: -
J: TRBJ1-6

DNA: TGTGCCAGCAGTGAAAGGTGGCAGGGAGGCTCACCCCTCCACTTT
CDR3: CASSERWQGGSPLHF
D: -
V: TRBV2
size: many
J: TRBJ1-6

DNA: TGTGCCAGCAGTAGTTTAGCGGGGGGCAGAGATACGCAGTATTTT
CDR3: CASSSLAGGRDTQYF
D: TRBD2
V: TRBV6-2/TRBV6-3
size: few
J: TRBJ2-3

DNA: TGTGCTAGTGGTTTTAATTTGATAGGGCTGGATACTGAAGCTTTCTTT
CDR3: CASGFNLIGLDTEAFF
D: -
V: TRBV12-5
size: many
J: TRBJ1-1

DNA: TGTGCCAGCGACGATGAGTTTGAGAAACCCCAGCATTTT
CDR3: CASDDEFEKPQHF
D: -
V: TRBV6-1
size: many
J: TRBJ1-5

DNA: TGCAGCGTTGATATCGGGGGCGCTGGTACTGATGCTTTCTTT
CDR3: CSVDIGGAGTDAFF
D: -
V: TRBV29-1
size: many
J: TRBJ1-1

DNA: TGTGCCAGCAGTTCTCAGGGACATTCACCCCTCCACTTT
CDR3: CASSSQGHSPLHF
D: -
V: TRBV12-3/TRBV12-4
size: many
J: TRBJ1-6

DNA: TGTGCCAGCAGCTTGAGCAAGGGTTCGGGTATGGGTTTCGACACTGAAGCTTTCTTT
CDR3: CASSLSKGSGMGFDTEAFF
D: -
V: TRBV7-6
size: many
J: TRBJ1-1

DNA: TGTGCCAGCAGTCCCCCGCCCGGACAGGGGAACTATGGCTACACCTTC
CDR3: CASSPPPGQGNYGYTF
D: TRBD1
V: TRBV6-5
size: -
J: TRBJ1-2

DNA: TGTGCCAGCAGTGCGTCGATAGCCGGCTACACCTTC
CDR3: CASSASIAGYTF
D: -
V: TRBV6-1
size: many
J: TRBJ1-2

DNA: TGTGCCAGCAGCTCGTGGTCTGAAGCTTTCTTT
CDR3: CASSSWSEAFF
D: -
V: TRBV7-8
size: many
J: TRBJ1-1

DNA: TGTGCCAGCAGCCGTCGACAGGGCAGCTACGAGCAGTACTTC
CDR3: CASSRRQGSYEQYF
D: TRBD1
V: TRBV7-2
size: few
J: TRBJ2-7

DNA: TGCAGTGCTCGACTAGCGGGGGACTACGAGCAGTACTTC
CDR3: CSARLAGDYEQYF
D: TRBD2
V: TRBV20-1
size: many
J: TRBJ2-7

DNA: TGTGCCAGCAGCTTGACAGGTCATGGCTACACCTTC
CDR3: CASSLTGHGYTF
D: -
V: TRBV16
size: many
J: TRBJ1-2

DNA: TGTGCCAGCAGCCGAGCGACAGGGGGCGGCAATCAGCCCCAGCATTTT
CDR3: CASSRATGGGNQPQHF
D: TRBD1
V: TRBV5-8
size: few
J: TRBJ1-5

DNA: TGCAGCGTTGTGACCGGCACCGGGGAGCTGTTTTTT
CDR3: CSVVTGTGELFF
D: -
V: TRBV29-1
size: few
J: TRBJ2-2

DNA: TGTGCCATCGCGAGGGGGTCAGGCTACGAGCAGTACTTC
CDR3: CAIARGSGYEQYF
D: -
V: TRBV28
size: many
J: TRBJ2-7

DNA: TGTGCCAGCAGCGTGGGCGGGGTAAACGAAGAGACCCAGTACTTC
CDR3: CASSVGGVNEETQYF
D: -
V: TRBV9
size: many
J: TRBJ2-5

DNA: TGTGCCAGCAGCCACAGGGGGAATGAGCAGTTCTTC
CDR3: CASSHRGNEQFF
D: TRBD1
V: TRBV4-2
size: many
J: TRBJ2-1

DNA: TGCAGTGCTAGAAGTGTTGGACTAGCTCTTAGCACAGATACGCAGTATTTT
CDR3: CSARSVGLALSTDTQYF
D: TRBD2
V: TRBV20-1
size: many
J: TRBJ2-3

DNA: TGTGCCAGCAGCTTATTTTACTCGTACACAGATACGCAGTATTTT
CDR3: CASSLFYSYTDTQYF
D: -
V: TRBV7-2
size: few
J: TRBJ2-3

DNA: TGTGCCAGCAGCCAAGATAAGGGACTACTTTTCGAGCTGTACTTC
CDR3: CASSQDKGLLFELYF
D: TRBD2
V: TRBV4-2
size: -
J: TRBJ2-7

DNA: TGTGCCAGCAGTTTAAGCCCGCAGGGACAGCCCCAGCATTTT
CDR3: CASSLSPQGQPQHF
D: -
V: TRBV28
size: few
J: TRBJ1-5

DNA: TGCGCCATTTCAACAGGGGGTACTGAAGCTTTCTTT
CDR3: CAISTGGTEAFF
D: TRBD1
V: TRBV5-1
size: few
J: TRBJ1-1

DNA: TGTGCCAGCAGTACGTCTTGGAACACTGAAGCTTTCTTT
CDR3: CASSTSWNTEAFF
D: -
V: TRBV6-5
size: few
J: TRBJ1-1

DNA: TGTGCCAGCAGCCTTTGGACCCTAGCCGGCATTCAGTACTTC
CDR3: CASSLWTLAGIQYF
D: -
V: TRBV7-2
size: many
J: TRBJ2-4

DNA: TGTGCCAGCAGTTTCCCCCGGCCCGTTACCGGCGAGCAGTACTTC
CDR3: CASSFPRPVTGEQYF
D: -
V: TRBV28
size: many
J: TRBJ2-7

DNA: TGTGCCAGCAGTTACGGAGCTCGGAAGAGAGAGACTGAAGCTTTCTTT
CDR3: CASSYGARKRETEAFF
D: -
V: TRBV6-6
size: -
J: TRBJ1-1

DNA: TGTGCCACCAATGATTTAGGGCAGGGGAGCACAGATACGCAGTATTTT
CDR3: CATNDLGQGSTDTQYF
D: -
V: TRBV24-1
size: few
J: TRBJ2-3

DNA: TGCAGTGCTCAGGGGTCGGGACTAGAAGAGACCCAGTACTTC
CDR3: CSAQGSGLEETQYF
D: TRBD2
V: TRBV20-1
size: few
J: TRBJ2-5

DNA: TGTGCCATCAGATCTACTCTTGCGGGCACCTACGAGCAGTACTTC
CDR3: CAIRSTLAGTYEQYF
D: -
V: TRBV10-3
size: many
J: TRBJ2-7

DNA: TGTGCCAGCAGCTTAGCGAGACGAATCGGGGTGAACACTGAAGCTTTCTTT
CDR3: CASSLARRIGVNTEAFF
D: -
V: TRBV7-9
size: many
J: TRBJ1-1

DNA: TGTGCCAGCAGCTTAATGAGCGGCACCGGGGAGCTGTTTTTT
CDR3: CASSLMSGTGELFF
D: -
V: TRBV7-6
size: -
J: TRBJ2-2

DNA: TGTGCCAGCAGTGACAGACCTAGCACAGATACGCAGTATTTT
CDR3: CASSDRPSTDTQYF
D: -
V: TRBV11-2
size: -
J: TRBJ2-3

DNA: TGTGCCAGCAGCAAAGGGACACCTCAAGAGACCCAGTACTTC
CDR3: CASSKGTPQETQYF
D: -
V: TRBV21-1
size: few
J: TRBJ2-5

DNA: TGTGCCAGCAGTCCCCTCCGACTTCCTGGGGCCAACGTCCTGACTTTC
CDR3: CASSPLRLPGANVLTF
D: -
V: TRBV6-2/TRBV6-3
size: many
J: TRBJ2-6

DNA: TGTGCCAGTCGGCGGGCTAGCGGGGATAGGAGCTCCTACAATGAGCAGTTCTTC
CDR3: CASRRASGDRSSYNEQFF
D: TRBD2
V: TRBV11-3
size: many
J: TRBJ2-1

DNA: TGCAGTGCCCTTGAGGGGTACGAGCAGTACTTC
CDR3: CSALEGYEQYF
D: -
V: TRBV20-1
size: -
J: TRBJ2-7

DNA: TGTGCCAGCAGCTTGCAGACAGGGGTTGGAGGCGAAAAACTGTTTTTT
CDR3: CASSLQTGVGGEKLFF
D: TRBD1
V: TRBV7-2
size: few
J: TRBJ1-4